This T cell receptor beta chain was identified during a study of T cell responses to AZD1222 COVID-19 vaccine. Across the whole study: Second doses were pooled across both intervals (about 4 or about 12 weeks).

Sequencing was performed with immunoSEQ multiplex PCR; in TCRdb, only in-frame clones are kept and a portion is missing. The sample contains about 85,000 clones, about nine tenths of which appear only once. Study-level points and caveats: At study baseline, merely more than 5 AZD1222 recipients were seropositive.

The V gene's germline CDR1 is LGHNA and CDR2 YNFKEQ. The ends were cut back, 0 bases at V and 4 bases at J, with 9 bases in the middle. There are 15 residues in the CDR3. Notes on this clone: Its target is unknown.

The sample consisted of peripheral blood, taken on day 0 of AZD1222 vaccination. The source of this sequence is an adult in good health. This chain joins TRBV4-2 and TRBJ1-4; D is unresolved. In DNA form, the CDR3 reads TGTGCCAGCAGCCAAGAAGCGGGTCGTAATGAAAAACTGTTTTTT. Its translation: CASSQEAGRNEKLFF.